The clone carrying this T cell receptor beta chain has more than one count but fewer than ten. What it recognizes is unknown. This specimen belongs to a study of OX40 agonist ivuxolimab in advanced cancers. Overall study results and limits: Clones of CD4+ and CD8+ blood T cells grew by week 6 at doses of 0.1 to 3.0 mg/kg. Some nonresponders additionally presented with little normalized T-cell clonal expansion. Fewer expanded clones were found on average in CD4+ than in CD8+ T cells.

Only in-frame clones appear in the TCRdb table, and some are missing; sequencing was by immunoSEQ multiplex PCR. The sample lists tens of thousands of clones; 90% were seen once. Sequenced material: CD4+ or CD8+ T cells sorted from blood, taken in a trial of the OX40 agonist ivuxolimab. The clonotype comes from an adult with an advanced solid tumor such as melanoma, head and neck, liver or kidney cancer.

CDR3 bases: TGTGCCTGGAGTACTCCTCAGGGGAACTATGGCTACACCTTC. It codes for CAWSTPQGNYGYTF. This rearrangement joins TRBV30 to TRBJ1-2, with D possibly being TRBD1 (6 bases). V was cut by 2 bases and J by 2 bases, with 12 bases left in between. The CDR3 loop spans 14 amino acids. The germline V gene has CDR1 GTSNPN and CDR2 SVGIG (reference sequence).